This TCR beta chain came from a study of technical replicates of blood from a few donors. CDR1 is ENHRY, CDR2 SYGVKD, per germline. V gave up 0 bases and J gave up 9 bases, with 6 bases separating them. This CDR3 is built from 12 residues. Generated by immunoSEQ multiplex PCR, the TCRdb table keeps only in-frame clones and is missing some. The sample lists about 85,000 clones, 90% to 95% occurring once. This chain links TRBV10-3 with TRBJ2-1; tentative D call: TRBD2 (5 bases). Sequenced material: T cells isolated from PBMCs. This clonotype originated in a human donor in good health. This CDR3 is CAISESGSEQFF. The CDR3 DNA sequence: TGTGCCATCAGTGAGTCGGGGAGTGAGCAGTTCTTC.